This TCR beta chain was retrieved from a study of radiation and T cells in renal cell carcinoma. Study background: Nephrectomy followed 15 Gy stereotactic body radiation by 4 weeks. Whole-study findings and limits: Top tumor clonotypes rose in blood 2 weeks post-radiation, then contracted.

Regarding this clone: Its specificity is unknown.

Time point meaning: baseline pretreatment blood. Treatment described: 15 Gy SBRT to primary tumor, nephrectomy 4 weeks later. The patient's renal cell carcinoma had clear cell pathology. The repertoire was sequenced with immunoSEQ multiplex PCR; TCRdb's copy has only in-frame clones and lacks some. The sample shows over 85,000 clones, 82% of them seen only once. The V end was cut by 7 bases, the J end by 7 bases, with 11 bases between. Per the germline V gene, CDR1 is MDHEN and CDR2 is SYDVKM. The CDR3 is 12 residues long. This TCR derives from a man in his 60s with renal cell carcinoma. The gene calls are TRBV28 and TRBJ1-5, with unresolved D. The sequencing here drew on blood, taken from a patient whose treatment included radiotherapy and nephrectomy. CDR3 coding DNA: TGTGCCAGCACCCTAGGAATGCAGCCCCAGCATTTT. Translated, it gives CASTLGMQPQHF. Variable domain in full (rest from reference TRBV28 and TRBJ1-5): DVKVTQSSRYLVKRTGEKVFLECVQDMDHENMFWYRQDPGLGLRLIYFSYDVKMKEKGDIPEGYSVSREKKERFSLILESASTNQTSMYLCASTLGMQPQHFGDGTRLSIL.